This entry lists 9 T cell receptor beta chains sequenced from one sample in a study of T cell responses to AZD1222 COVID-19 vaccine. Profiled with immunoSEQ multiplex PCR; TCRdb holds only in-frame clones, not every one. Here the sample spans approximately 100,000 clones, 89% being singletons. The material was peripheral blood, obtained on day 0 of MenACWY control vaccination. The source is an adult in good health.

This clone has just one count. The chain joins TRBV5-1 to TRBJ2-5; no definite D call. Trimming removed 0 bases at V and 3 bases at J, with 15 bases between. Per the germline V gene, CDR1 is SGHRS and CDR2 is YFSETQ. This CDR3 spans 16 amino acids. The CDR3 DNA reads as TGCGCCAGCAGCTTGGGGGTAGCTTCTGTAAAAGAGACCCAGTACTTC. Translated: CASSLGVASVKETQYF. The full variable domain, rest sourced from reference TRBV5-1 and TRBJ2-5, is KAGVTQTPRYLIKTRGQQVTLSCSPISGHRSVSWYQQTPGQGLQFLFEYFSETQRNKGNFPGRFSGRQFSNSRSEMNVSTLELGDSALYLCASSLGVASVKETQYFGPGTRLLVL.

This chain joins TRBV7-2 and TRBJ2-1; 7 bases are shared with TRBD2. The CDR3 is made up of 15 amino acids. Germline V gives CDR1 SGHTA, CDR2 FQGNSA. V was pared by 5 bases and J by 8 bases, with 12 bases of the junction left unmatched. CDR3 protein: CASSVGTTAVYEQFF. CDR3 in DNA: TGTGCCAGCAGCGTCGGGACTACCGCAGTCTATGAGCAGTTCTTC.

This chain joins TRBV15 and TRBJ1-2, with no clear D. This CDR3 is 13 amino acids long. Germline V lookup: CDR1 LNHNV, CDR2 YYDKDF (reference sequence). V shed 0 bases and J shed 4 bases, with 6 bases lying between them. DNA of the CDR3: TGTGCCACCAGCAGAGATCTATCCTATGGCTACACCTTC. Amino acids: CATSRDLSYGYTF.

J is TRBJ2-2 and V is TRBV6-5; 7 positions match TRBD2. CDR3 length: 15 amino acids. Trimming removed 2 bases from V and 6 bases from J; junction bases left unmatched: 6. Germline V gene sequence: CDR1 MNHEY, CDR2 SVGAGI. In DNA form, the CDR3 reads TGTGCCAGCAGTTACGGAGCGGGGATTCCCGGGGAGCTGTTTTTT. This codes for CASSYGAGIPGELFF.

The chain is built from TRBV19 and TRBJ1-5; D gene unclear. The CDR3 is made up of 16 amino acids. V was pared by 3 bases and J by 2 bases, with 14 bases between. Germline V gives CDR1 LNHDA, CDR2 SQIVND (reference sequence). CDR3 sequence reads: CASSIQKIGGNQPQHF. CDR3 sequence (DNA): TGTGCCAGTAGTATTCAAAAGATTGGGGGCAATCAGCCCCAGCATTTT.

This clone was seen a handful of times. This chain joins TRBV6-4 and TRBJ1-5; possible D gene TRBD1, 6 bases. Trimming pared 2 bases from V and 0 bases from J, leaving 17 bases between. The V gene's germline CDR1 is MRHNA and CDR2 SNTAGT. The CDR3 spans 18 residues. CDR3 coding DNA: TGTGCCAGCAGTGACCGACAGGCGCTACGATATAGCAATCAGCCCCAGCATTTT. This sequence encodes CASSDRQALRYSNQPQHF.

V gene TRBV6-6 combines with J gene TRBJ2-7, with 10 bases identical to TRBD2. CDR3 length: 14 residues. V shed 7 bases, J shed 4 bases, and the junction held 7 bases outside the gene matches. CDR1 and CDR2 (germline): MNHNY, SVGAGI (reference sequence). Written as DNA, the CDR3 is TGTGCCAGCACCTCCAGCGGGGGGGGATACGAGCAGTACTTC. It encodes CASTSSGGGYEQYF.

This sequence joins TRBV5-4 and TRBJ2-3; no firm D call. In germline, CDR1 is SGHNT, CDR2 YYREEE (reference sequence). CDR3 length equals 16 residues. V was trimmed by 2 bases and J by 4 bases, leaving 17 bases between them. CDR3 residues: CASSLAGLARADTQYF. CDR3 bases: TGTGCCAGCAGCTTAGCTGGGCTCGCCCGCGCAGATACGCAGTATTTT.

This CDR3 reads CASSFQEAGTEAFF. The CDR3 DNA reads TGCGCCAGCAGCTTTCAGGAGGCGGGCACTGAAGCTTTCTTT. V and J are TRBV5-1 and TRBJ1-1; D is unclear. The CDR3 totals 14 residues. Germline loops: CDR1 SGHRS, CDR2 YFSETQ. Trimming took 2 bases from V and 4 from J, leaving 12 bases between them.